The 3 T cell receptor beta chains below were found in one sample sequenced in a study of cytomegalovirus exposure and HLA in healthy donors. This PCR relied on a set of 60 Vbeta primers and 13 Jbeta primers. Data came from immunoSEQ multiplex PCR; TCRdb stores just in-frame clones and leaves some out. The sample lists under 150,000 clones, 82% occurring once. Sequenced input: PBMCs. These receptors were taken from a male donor in good health and CMV-seropositive.

V usage is TRBV5-4 and J usage is TRBJ1-1; D is possibly TRBD1 (5 bases). The CDR3 contains 17 residues. Looked up from germline, CDR1 is SGHNT and CDR2 is YYREEE (reference sequence). The V gene lost 7 bases and the J gene lost 0 bases, with 22 bases spanning the gap. Here the CDR3 DNA reads TGTGCCAGCGTCATGATTGGAGGGACCAACATGAACACTGAAGCTTTCTTT. Its protein is CASVMIGGTNMNTEAFF. Full variable domain (missing parts from reference TRBV5-4 and TRBJ1-1): ETGVTQSPTHLIKTRGQQVTLRCSSQSGHNTVSWYQQALGQGPQFIFQYYREEENGRGNFPPRFSGLQFPNYSSELNVNALELDDSALYLCASVMIGGTNMNTEAFFGQGTRLTVV.

The rearrangement uses TRBV28 and TRBJ2-3; 8 bases match TRBD2. J was trimmed by 4 bases and V by 8 bases; bases with no gene match: 5. CDR1 is MDHEN and CDR2 is SYDVKM in the germline V gene. This CDR3 has 13 amino acids. As DNA, the CDR3 is TGTGCCAGCCGGCTAGCGGGTCCAGATACGCAGTATTTT. This codes for CASRLAGPDTQYF.

The rearrangement links TRBV11-2 to TRBJ1-2; no definite D call. V was cut by 1 base and J by 4 bases, with 13 bases left in between. Germline V gene lookup returns CDR1 SGHAT and CDR2 FQNNGV. The CDR3 covers 15 residues. The CDR3 spells CASSLVSIESYGYTF. The DNA of the CDR3 is TGTGCCAGCAGCTTAGTTTCGATAGAGTCCTATGGCTACACCTTC. Full variable domain (remainder filled in from reference TRBV11-2 and TRBJ1-2): EAGVAQSPRYKIIEKRQSVAFWCNPISGHATLYWYQQILGQGPKLLIQFQNNGVVDDSQLPKDRFSAERLKGVDSTLKIQPAKLEDSAVYLCASSLVSIESYGYTFGSGTRLTVV.